The clone carrying this T cell receptor beta chain has a handful of counts. Antigen unknown. The CDR3 spans 14 residues. Trimming at V came to 0 bases and at J to 10 bases, leaving 6 bases not matched to a gene. Germline CDR1 MGHRA, CDR2 YSYEKL. The sample belongs to a study of blood T cells in healthy people across ages. The wider study: Template switching picked up about one barcoded beta molecule for each two T cells. Study-level results: Naive CD4+ cells and diversity were both higher in long-lived donors than in aged donors. Samples with more naive T cells showed higher observed beta diversity. Conclusively comparing naive with antigen-experienced cells was impossible with unsorted PBMCs.

Alongside a J-beta primer mix, a sample-barcoded 5' primer served in a second PCR lasting about 7 to 11 cycles. Each CDR3 protein is one row after TCRdb ran MiXCR on the 5' RACE reads. This table has around 970,000 distinct CDR3 sequences, roughly 50% appearing once. The rearrangement links TRBV4-1 to TRBJ2-1, with TRBD2 matching 7 bases. The sequence derives from a woman aged 55-70 years in good health. Sequenced material: blood. Written as DNA, the CDR3 is TGCGCCAGCAGCCAAGATTGGCCGGGGGGAGAGCAGTTCTTC. This codes for CASSQDWPGGEQFF.